This is a list of T cell receptor beta chains from one sample in a study of CD8 T cells in ankylosing spondylitis. One entry per CDR3 protein, called by TCRdb with MiXCR from the 5' RACE reads. Seen here are roughly 250,000 distinct CDR3 sequences, 7.5% to 9% observed once, and the top ten hold approximately 7%. The sample was blood, either unsorted or a sorted T cell fraction (not recorded which). These receptors were taken from a male donor with ankylosing spondylitis or in good health (not recorded which). Each CDR3 is given with its conserved first and last residue.

j_gene,v_gene,CDR3aa
TRBJ2-1,TRBV7-3,CASSLVEGDEQFF
TRBJ2-5,TRBV5-1,CASSHGTEETQYF
TRBJ2-7,TRBV12-3/TRBV12-4,CASRTGSNEQYF
TRBJ2-2,TRBV4-3,CASSQELTGSVNTGELFF
TRBJ1-2,TRBV7-2,CASSLAREANYGYTF
TRBJ1-2,TRBV7-2,CASSPRGGGNGYTF
TRBJ2-2,TRBV7-8,CASSLLGRTGELFF
TRBJ2-3,TRBV12-3/TRBV12-4,CASSLRAGRDRADTQYF
TRBJ1-2,TRBV12-3/TRBV12-4,CAISCLLSTATWGGPTIGYTF
TRBJ2-3,TRBV29-1,CSVATSTDTQYF
TRBJ2-4,TRBV6-1,CATRDSSTLVQYF
TRBJ1-2,TRBV7-2,CASSHTGGNGYTF
TRBJ2-3,TRBV7-9,CASRPEGPSPDTQYF
TRBJ2-1,TRBV5-1,CASSRTSGGPYNEQFF
TRBJ1-2,TRBV5-1,CASSPGTAGSYTF
TRBJ2-1,TRBV30,CAWSKGLGDNEQFF